One sample yielded the 32 T cell receptor beta chains listed below, sequenced in a study of Ad26.COV2.S vaccination and SARS-CoV-2 variants. The treatment here: 15 to 20 received Ad26.COV2.S at low or high dose, single or two shots; 5 received placebo; per-sample allocation not given. Samples came from day 63 after the first vaccine or placebo injection. Sequencing used immunoSEQ multiplex PCR; TCRdb keeps in-frame clones, though not all of them. The data show 440,000 or so clones, with 89% seen just once and around 1.6% held by the top ten. Sample: peripheral blood, taken in a trial of Ad26.COV2.S vaccine versus placebo. All receptors derive from a person between 18 and 65 years old who received the Ad26.COV2.S COVID-19 vaccine or a placebo.

This clone has a single count. The J gene is TRBJ2-3, the V gene TRBV9, with D tentatively TRBD1 (6 bases). V gave up 3 bases and J gave up 2 bases, with 16 bases separating them. The CDR3 is made up of 16 amino acids. The germline CDR1 and CDR2 sequences are SGDLS and YYNGEE. The CDR3 bases are TGTGCCAGCAGCGCCCAAAGGGGGATCTCCACAGATACGCAGTATTTT. Translation: CASSAQRGISTDTQYF.

V is TRBV4-1 and J is TRBJ1-6; maybe TRBD1 (5 bases). This CDR3 comprises 15 residues. Per the germline V gene, CDR1 is MGHRA and CDR2 is YSYEKL. Trimming stripped 4 bases from V and 7 bases from J, with 14 bases between. The CDR3 sequence is CASSRDQGPNSPLHF. Written as DNA, the CDR3 is TGCGCCAGCAGCCGAGATCAGGGCCCAAATTCACCCCTCCACTTT.

This clone was observed once. The rearrangement links TRBV18 to TRBJ2-7; 9 bases are shared with TRBD1. This CDR3 spans 17 amino acids. The J segment lost 2 bases and the V segment lost 1 base, leaving 9 bases of the junction unmatched. Germline V gives CDR1 KGHSH, CDR2 LQKENI. The CDR3 spells CASSPHQLGQGTYEQYF. The CDR3 DNA reads as TGTGCCAGCTCACCACACCAGCTCGGACAGGGGACCTACGAGCAGTACTTC.

This rearrangement joins TRBV2 to TRBJ1-5; TRBD1 matches at 10 bases. The junction had 4 bases not matched to a gene; V was cut back by 6 bases and J by 2 bases. Germline lookup yields CDR1 SNHLY and CDR2 FYNNEI. The CDR3 is made up of 15 amino acids. In DNA form, the CDR3 reads TGTGCCAGCAGAGCCGGGACAGGGGGCAATCAGCCCCAGCATTTT. Translation gives CASRAGTGGNQPQHF.

Only one count was recorded for this clone. The V call is TRBV5-1, the J call TRBJ2-5, with D maybe TRBD2 (5 bases). The CDR3 length is 16 residues. The V gene's germline CDR1 is SGHRS and CDR2 YFSETQ. Deletions cut 0 bases from V and 4 bases from J, with 16 bases between. CDR3 DNA sequence: TGCGCCAGCAGCTTGGGAGACGGTCCCCGGGGAGAGACCCAGTACTTC. Encoded protein: CASSLGDGPRGETQYF.

The CDR3 DNA follows: TGTGCCAGCTCATTGACTAGCGGGGGAACCTCCTACGAGCAGTACTTC. It is translated as CASSLTSGGTSYEQYF. The J gene is TRBJ2-7, the V gene TRBV18; TRBD2 matches 12 bases. CDR1 is KGHSH and CDR2 is LQKENI in the germline V gene. Germline trimming cut 5 bases from V and 0 bases from J; bases unmatched to any gene: 5. The CDR3 contains 16 residues.

The chain employs TRBV4-1 and TRBJ2-2; D gene unclear. CDR1 MGHRA and CDR2 YSYEKL come from the germline V gene. The length of the CDR3 is 13 residues. V gave up 7 bases and J gave up 5 bases, with 11 bases separating them. The CDR3, as DNA: TGCGCCAGCATTGACTTCGCAACCGGGGAGCTGTTTTTT. Protein: CASIDFATGELFF.

This rearrangement joins TRBV9 to TRBJ1-6, with TRBD1 identical over 7 bases. Trimming at V came to 0 bases and at J to 5 bases, leaving 2 bases not matched to a gene. The CDR3 sequence is 15 residues long. Germline values: CDR1 SGDLS, CDR2 YYNGEE. The CDR3 DNA reads TGTGCCAGCAGCGTAGGGGGGACAGATAATTCACCCCTCCACTTT. Residues: CASSVGGTDNSPLHF. The full variable domain, rest sourced from reference TRBV9 and TRBJ1-6, is DSGVTQTPKHLITATGQRVTLRCSPRSGDLSVYWYQQSLDQGLQFLIQYYNGEERAKGNILERFSAQQFPDLHSELNLSSLELGDSALYFCASSVGGTDNSPLHFGNGTRLTVT.

This clone was counted a few times. The V gene is TRBV7-9, the J gene TRBJ1-2, with D possibly being TRBD1 (5 bases). Trimming left V 8 bases short and J 1 base short, with 11 bases between. Per the germline V gene, CDR1 is SEHNR and CDR2 is FQNEAQ (reference sequence). This CDR3 is built from 13 residues. The CDR3 reads CASGEQVNYGYTF. The CDR3 nucleotides are TGTGCCAGCGGCGAACAGGTTAACTATGGCTACACCTTC.

The gene calls are TRBV4-1 and TRBJ1-2; unclear D gene. This CDR3 has 15 residues. Trimming took off 3 bases at V and 4 bases at J, with 15 bases between the two ends. Germline assignment: CDR1 MGHRA and CDR2 YSYEKL. This CDR3 reads CASSQDDSSIYGYTF. CDR3 DNA sequence: TGCGCCAGCAGCCAGGATGATAGTAGCATCTATGGCTACACCTTC.

This chain connects TRBV3-1 (or the pseudogene TRBV3-2) to TRBJ2-1; D not resolved. Germline CDR1 and CDR2: LGHDT and YNNKEL (reference sequence). V shed 4 bases and J shed 8 bases, with 15 bases lying between them. This CDR3 region has 14 residues. The CDR3 sequence: CASSLSGFVDEQFF. Written as DNA, the CDR3 is TGTGCCAGCAGCCTGTCTGGGTTTGTCGATGAGCAGTTCTTC.

With respect to this clone: The identical CDR3 is also encoded by other nucleotide sequences in the sample. The rearrangement links TRBV11-2 to TRBJ1-1; D unresolved. The CDR3 sequence is 13 residues long. V dropped 2 bases and J dropped 1 base, with 5 bases sitting between them. Germline CDR1 SGHAT, CDR2 FQNNGV. The CDR3 region is CASSLRQNTEAFF. The DNA for the CDR3 is TGTGCCAGCAGCTTACGGCAGAACACTGAAGCTTTCTTT. Variable domain in full (rest from reference TRBV11-2 and TRBJ1-1): EAGVAQSPRYKIIEKRQSVAFWCNPISGHATLYWYQQILGQGPKLLIQFQNNGVVDDSQLPKDRFSAERLKGVDSTLKIQPAKLEDSAVYLCASSLRQNTEAFFGQGTRLTVV.

The chain joins TRBV7-9 to TRBJ2-1; 7 bases are a match to TRBD2. Germline CDR1 and CDR2: SEHNR and FQNEAQ (reference sequence). The V gene end was trimmed by 1 base and the J gene end by 5 bases; junction bases not matched to a gene: 5. There are 15 residues in the CDR3. The CDR3 region is CASSLGLAVNNEQFF. The DNA for the CDR3 is TGTGCCAGCAGCTTAGGTCTAGCGGTTAACAATGAGCAGTTCTTC.

The rearrangement links TRBV3-1 (or the pseudogene TRBV3-2) to TRBJ2-2; the D gene is possibly TRBD1 (5 bases). The CDR3 contains 12 residues. V lost 3 bases and J lost 6, with 5 bases in between. Germline assignment: CDR1 LGHDT and CDR2 YNNKEL (reference sequence). This CDR3 reads CASSHRAGELFF. CDR3 in DNA: TGTGCCAGCAGCCACAGGGCCGGGGAGCTGTTTTTT.

V is TRBV5-1 and J is TRBJ2-5; TRBD2 matches at 12 bases. V shed 0 bases, J shed 5 bases, and the junction held 2 bases outside the gene matches. Germline V gene sequence: CDR1 SGHRS, CDR2 YFSETQ. This CDR3 has 15 amino acids. The CDR3 sequence: CASSLGGTSGETQYF. As DNA, the CDR3 is TGCGCCAGCAGCTTGGGGGGGACTAGCGGGGAGACCCAGTACTTC.

V and J are TRBV14 and TRBJ2-5, with D possibly being TRBD1 or TRBD2 (5 bases each). With 4 bases removed from V and 3 bases from J, the gap between germline ends came to 18 bases. The germline CDR1 and CDR2 sequences are SGHDN and FVKESK. This CDR3 is 16 amino acids long. This CDR3 is CASSRRSLGVEETQYF. In nucleotides, the CDR3 is TGTGCCAGCAGCCGCCGATCGTTGGGGGTAGAAGAGACCCAGTACTTC. Complete variable domain (other parts from reference TRBV14 and TRBJ2-5): EAGVTQFPSHSVIEKGQTVTLRCDPISGHDNLYWYRRVMGKEIKFLLHFVKESKQDESGMPNNRFLAERTGGTYSTLKVQPAELEDSGVYFCASSRRSLGVEETQYFGPGTRLLVL.

This clone has just one count. The rearrangement joins TRBV19 to TRBJ2-6, with 7 positions matching TRBD1. V shed 3 bases, J shed 2 bases, and the junction held 7 bases outside the gene matches. There are 17 residues in the CDR3. Germline loops: CDR1 LNHDA, CDR2 SQIVND (reference sequence). The CDR3 protein is CASSINEGAPGANVLTF. The CDR3 DNA reads as TGTGCCAGTAGTATTAATGAGGGGGCCCCTGGGGCCAACGTCCTGACTTTC.

The gene calls are TRBV28 and TRBJ1-6; D ambiguous. This CDR3 has 15 amino acids. The V and J ends lost 5 bases and 3 bases respectively, with 11 bases between them. Germline V CDR1 and CDR2: MDHEN, SYDVKM. CDR3 bases: TGTGCCAGCAGTCCCCGGGCCAGCTATAATTCACCCCTCCACTTT. This translates into CASSPRASYNSPLHF. Together with reference TRBV28 and TRBJ1-6, the CDR3 gives the full variable domain: DVKVTQSSRYLVKRTGEKVFLECVQDMDHENMFWYRQDPGLGLRLIYFSYDVKMKEKGDIPEGYSVSREKKERFSLILESASTNQTSMYLCASSPRASYNSPLHFGNGTRLTVT.

J is TRBJ2-2 and V is TRBV20-1; D ambiguous. The CDR3 contains 11 residues. V dropped 0 bases and J dropped 5 bases, with 1 base sitting between them. Looked up from germline, CDR1 is DFQATT and CDR2 is SNEGSKA (reference sequence). CDR3 sequence reads: CSARETGELFF. The CDR3 nucleotides read TGCAGTGCTAGAGAAACCGGGGAGCTGTTTTTT.

The chain employs TRBV24-1 and TRBJ2-7; D gene uncertain. V lost 3 bases and J 4 bases, leaving 9 bases between the germline ends. The CDR3 consists of 13 residues. Germline V gene lookup returns CDR1 KGHDR and CDR2 SFDVKD. CDR3 loop: CATSDDTWYEQYF. In DNA form, the CDR3 reads TGTGCCACCAGTGATGACACCTGGTACGAGCAGTACTTC.

This chain links TRBV4-2 with TRBJ2-1, with 7 bases aligning to TRBD2. V lost 0 bases and J lost 3; bases outside the gene matches: 11. This CDR3 comprises 18 residues. Germline V gives CDR1 LGHNA, CDR2 YNFKEQ. CDR3 in DNA: TGTGCCAGCAGCCAAGAAAGCGGACTAGGGGCCAACTACAATGAGCAGTTCTTC. This translates into CASSQESGLGANYNEQFF.

The rearrangement uses TRBV6-1 and TRBJ1-6; D gene unclear. Germline CDR1 reads MNHNS; CDR2 reads SASEGT. The CDR3 consists of 16 residues. V lost 3 bases and J lost 6, with 15 bases in between. As DNA, the CDR3 is TGTGCCAGCAGTGACGGCAGCCGTATGGGTAATTCACCCCTCCACTTT. It is translated as CASSDGSRMGNSPLHF.

This chain connects TRBV14 to TRBJ1-1; the D is unclear. Trimming removed 4 bases from V and 1 base from J, with 10 bases in between. CDR3 length equals 14 residues. Germline loops: CDR1 SGHDN, CDR2 FVKESK. The DNA for the CDR3 is TGTGCCAGCAGCCCAATTTCAGGGAACACTGAAGCTTTCTTT. As protein: CASSPISGNTEAFF.

V is TRBV7-2 and J is TRBJ2-5; D tentatively reads TRBD1 or TRBD2 (5 bases each). V was shortened by 0 bases and J by 2 bases, with 25 bases between the two germline ends. Per the germline V gene, CDR1 is SGHTA and CDR2 is FQGNSA. CDR3 length: 20 residues. Here the CDR3 DNA reads TGTGCCAGCAGCTTAGCGCCTTTACTTCTAGAGGGGAGCTTTCAAGAGACCCAGTACTTC. This encodes CASSLAPLLLEGSFQETQYF.

This clone was found a few times. This chain connects TRBV6-2 or TRBV6-3 to TRBJ1-5; TRBD1 agrees at 8 bases. Germline V gene lookup returns CDR1 MNHEY and CDR2 SVGEGT. V shed 4 bases and J 5 bases; nucleotides not matched to a gene: 4. The CDR3 has 14 residues. The CDR3 region has the DNA TGTGCCAGCAGTTCAGGGGGCACGGATCAGCCCCAGCATTTT. Amino acids: CASSSGGTDQPQHF.

This clone was seen a handful of times. The chain carries TRBV7-8 and TRBJ2-7; 11 nucleotides match TRBD1. Trimming at V came to 5 bases and at J to 9 bases, leaving 15 bases not matched to a gene. The CDR3 has 16 residues. Germline values: CDR1 SGHVS, CDR2 FQNEAQ. This chain's CDR3 is CASSPMDRGLLLGQYF. The CDR3, as DNA: TGTGCCAGCAGCCCGATGGACAGGGGGCTCCTGTTGGGGCAGTACTTC.

The chain has TRBV13 and TRBJ1-6; D may be TRBD1 (6 bases). Between the trimmed V and J ends, which lost 8 bases and 6 bases, there was a span of 8 bases. The germline CDR1 and CDR2 sequences are PRHDT and FYEKMQ (reference sequence). The CDR3 runs 12 residues. As DNA, the CDR3 is TGTGCCAGCCGGGGGGCTAATTCACCCCTCCACTTT. Translation: CASRGANSPLHF.

The chain recombines TRBV7-2 with TRBJ2-7, with 13 bases matching TRBD2. The junction had 3 bases not matched to a gene; V was cut back by 4 bases and J by 3 bases. The CDR3 consists of 15 residues. Germline V gives CDR1 SGHTA, CDR2 FQGNSA. CDR3 loop: CASSWTSGGDYEQYF. The CDR3 region has the DNA TGTGCCAGCAGCTGGACTAGCGGGGGAGACTACGAGCAGTACTTC. Complete variable domain (other parts from reference TRBV7-2 and TRBJ2-7): GAGVSQSPSNKVTEKGKDVELRCDPISGHTALYWYRQSLGQGLEFLIYFQGNSAPDKSGLPSDRFSAERTGGSVSTLTIQRTQQEDSAVYLCASSWTSGGDYEQYFGPGTRLTVT.

This clone has only one observation. The chain couples TRBV4-1 to TRBJ1-2, with 8 bases lining up with TRBD1. Germline CDR1 reads MGHRA; CDR2 reads YSYEKL. The CDR3 has 19 amino acids. Trimming at V came to 4 bases and at J to 1 base, leaving 17 bases not matched to a gene. The CDR3 DNA reads as TGCGCCAGCAGCCGGATGTTGGGGATCGCAGGGGGCCTTAACTATGGCTACACCTTC. It specifies CASSRMLGIAGGLNYGYTF.

CDR3 in amino acids: CASSFLRNTEAFF. Here the CDR3 DNA reads TGTGCCAGCAGTTTCCTCCGGAACACTGAAGCTTTCTTT. This rearrangement joins TRBV28 to TRBJ1-1, with unresolved D. Germline V gene lookup returns CDR1 MDHEN and CDR2 SYDVKM. This CDR3 has 13 amino acids. The V end lost 3 bases, the J end lost 1 base, and 6 bases lay between the germline ends.

CDR3 loop: CASSVSYRLTGANVLTF. The DNA of the CDR3 is TGTGCCAGTAGCGTCAGCTACCGACTGACTGGGGCCAACGTCCTGACTTTC. The gene calls are TRBV19 and TRBJ2-6, with D unclear. V was pared by 6 bases and J by 2 bases, with 17 bases between. The CDR3 consists of 17 residues. Germline CDR1 reads LNHDA; CDR2 reads SQIVND (reference sequence).

This clone has a single count. This chain links TRBV19 with TRBJ1-1; 9 nucleotides agree with TRBD1. This CDR3 is 16 amino acids long. Unmatched junction bases numbered 12, after V lost 10 bases and J lost 0 bases. Looked up from germline, CDR1 is LNHDA and CDR2 is SQIVND (reference sequence). The DNA for the CDR3 is TGTGCCACGCACGGGACAGGGAGCCCCATGAACACTGAAGCTTTCTTT. It specifies CATHGTGSPMNTEAFF.